This TCR beta chain derives from a study of cytomegalovirus exposure and HLA in healthy donors. General study points: Later analysis suggested most CMV-associated TCR beta chains were HLA-restricted.

It was with 60 Vbeta and 13 Jbeta primers that the PCR ran. Profiled with immunoSEQ multiplex PCR; TCRdb holds only in-frame clones, not every one. Of roughly 200,000 clones listed, roughly 10% are singletons. Healthy donors of bone marrow made up the group. The germline V gene has CDR1 SQVTM and CDR2 ANQGSEA. V shed 7 bases, J shed 2 bases, and the junction held 6 bases outside the gene matches. The CDR3 is 13 amino acids. As regards this clone: What it binds is not known.

V usage is TRBV29-1 and J usage is TRBJ2-3, with 7 bases aligning to TRBD2. The sample taken for sequencing was PBMCs. The origin of this receptor is a woman aged 25 to 39 in good health and CMV-seropositive. The CDR3 spells CSASGRYTDTQYF. In DNA, the CDR3 is TGCAGCGCTAGCGGCCGTTACACAGATACGCAGTATTTT.